What follows are 6 T cell receptor beta chains derived from one specimen sequenced in a study of cytomegalovirus exposure and HLA in healthy donors. This PCR relied on a set of 60 Vbeta primers and 13 Jbeta primers. The data were produced by immunoSEQ multiplex PCR, yet TCRdb's version contains in-frame clones alone and is incomplete. The sample includes roughly 130,000 clones, around 72% of them seen just once. The sequencing input was PBMCs. Receptors originate from a man aged 18-30 years in good health and CMV-seropositive.

V and J are TRBV19 and TRBJ1-1, with 7 bases that match TRBD1. J was trimmed by 1 base and V by 1 base; bases with no gene match: 3. The CDR3 length is 15 residues. Germline values: CDR1 LNHDA, CDR2 SQIVND (reference sequence). The CDR3 DNA sequence: TGTGCCAGTAGTATAGGGAACAGGGGGAACACTGAAGCTTTCTTT. Protein product: CASSIGNRGNTEAFF.

This chain connects TRBV15 to TRBJ2-7, with unresolved D. Trimming removed 1 base from V and 1 base from J, with 8 bases in between. The germline CDR1 and CDR2 sequences are LNHNV and YYDKDF (reference sequence). The CDR3 is 14 amino acids. The CDR3 coding sequence is TGTGCCACCAGCAGAGGGCTAGGATCCTACGAGCAGTACTTC. Amino acids: CATSRGLGSYEQYF.

The chain combines TRBV25-1 with TRBJ2-2, with D possibly TRBD2 on 6 matching bases. Trimming removed 1 base at V and 3 bases at J, with 9 bases between. Germline V gives CDR1 MGHDK, CDR2 SYGVNS. This CDR3 spans 15 amino acids. The CDR3 loop is CASSESGGYTGELFF. The DNA for the CDR3 is TGTGCCAGCAGTGAATCCGGAGGGTACACCGGGGAGCTGTTTTTT.

This chain uses TRBV19 with TRBJ2-7, with TRBD1 identical over 7 bases. The J segment lost 1 base and the V segment lost 0 bases, leaving 3 bases of the junction unmatched. The CDR3 extends over 15 amino acids. Germline V gene sequence: CDR1 LNHDA, CDR2 SQIVND (reference sequence). The CDR3 sequence is CASSIDQDRSYEQYF. The CDR3 nucleotides read TGTGCCAGTAGTATAGATCAGGACAGGTCCTACGAGCAGTACTTC.

This clone was detected only once. The V gene is TRBV18, the J gene TRBJ2-2; 11 bases line up with TRBD2. The CDR3 runs 17 residues. Germline-derived CDR1 and CDR2 are KGHSH and LQKENI. Trimming removed 3 bases from V and 4 bases from J; junction bases left unmatched: 7. CDR3 sequence reads: CASSPLPSGRPTGELFF. CDR3 nucleotides: TGTGCCAGCTCACCCCTCCCTAGCGGGAGGCCCACCGGGGAGCTGTTTTTT. Drawing the rest from reference TRBV18 and TRBJ2-2, the complete variable domain is NAGVMQNPRHLVRRRGQEARLRCSPMKGHSHVYWYRQLPEEGLKFMVYLQKENIIDESGMPKERFSAEFPKEGPSILRIQQVVRGDSAAYFCASSPLPSGRPTGELFFGEGSRLTVL.

This sequence joins TRBV7-2 and TRBJ1-5; unclear D gene. This CDR3 has 13 amino acids. Trimming took 6 bases from V and 0 from J, leaving 6 bases between them. The germline V gene has CDR1 SGHTA and CDR2 FQGNSA. The CDR3: CASRGGSNQPQHF. CDR3 nucleotide sequence: TGTGCCAGCAGGGGAGGTAGCAATCAGCCCCAGCATTTT.